This TCR beta chain was observed in a study of shared clonotypes between healthy human individuals. The CDR3 has 15 residues. Germline CDR1 MDHEN, CDR2 SYDVKM. Trimming pared 6 bases from V and 0 bases from J, leaving 12 bases between. Overall study results and limits: Generation probability values for non-shared clonotypes were lower than those for clonotypes shared by all four donors. Only blood was sampled; tissue repertoires likely differ.

The protocol was immunoSEQ multiplex PCR, while the TCRdb copy is restricted to in-frame clones and leaves out a portion. This repertoire shows more than 1.2 million clones, approximately 98.5% found once; its top ten account for about 0.35%. Each of the donors was a healthy adult who was HIV-negative and had not had a recent acute infection or vaccination. A split of CD4+ cells into CD45RA+ naive and CD45RA-negative memory subsets was performed. With regard to this clone: The antigen remains unidentified.

The TCR sequence derives from a man in his thirties or forties in good health. Sequencing input: naive CD4+ T cells sorted from blood. As to subset: CD45RA+ positively selected. The chain carries TRBV28 and TRBJ2-1, with TRBD1 as a possible D gene (6 bases). The CDR3 loop is CASRRDTGSYNEQFF. The CDR3 DNA sequence: TGTGCCAGCAGGAGGGACACAGGCTCCTACAATGAGCAGTTCTTC.